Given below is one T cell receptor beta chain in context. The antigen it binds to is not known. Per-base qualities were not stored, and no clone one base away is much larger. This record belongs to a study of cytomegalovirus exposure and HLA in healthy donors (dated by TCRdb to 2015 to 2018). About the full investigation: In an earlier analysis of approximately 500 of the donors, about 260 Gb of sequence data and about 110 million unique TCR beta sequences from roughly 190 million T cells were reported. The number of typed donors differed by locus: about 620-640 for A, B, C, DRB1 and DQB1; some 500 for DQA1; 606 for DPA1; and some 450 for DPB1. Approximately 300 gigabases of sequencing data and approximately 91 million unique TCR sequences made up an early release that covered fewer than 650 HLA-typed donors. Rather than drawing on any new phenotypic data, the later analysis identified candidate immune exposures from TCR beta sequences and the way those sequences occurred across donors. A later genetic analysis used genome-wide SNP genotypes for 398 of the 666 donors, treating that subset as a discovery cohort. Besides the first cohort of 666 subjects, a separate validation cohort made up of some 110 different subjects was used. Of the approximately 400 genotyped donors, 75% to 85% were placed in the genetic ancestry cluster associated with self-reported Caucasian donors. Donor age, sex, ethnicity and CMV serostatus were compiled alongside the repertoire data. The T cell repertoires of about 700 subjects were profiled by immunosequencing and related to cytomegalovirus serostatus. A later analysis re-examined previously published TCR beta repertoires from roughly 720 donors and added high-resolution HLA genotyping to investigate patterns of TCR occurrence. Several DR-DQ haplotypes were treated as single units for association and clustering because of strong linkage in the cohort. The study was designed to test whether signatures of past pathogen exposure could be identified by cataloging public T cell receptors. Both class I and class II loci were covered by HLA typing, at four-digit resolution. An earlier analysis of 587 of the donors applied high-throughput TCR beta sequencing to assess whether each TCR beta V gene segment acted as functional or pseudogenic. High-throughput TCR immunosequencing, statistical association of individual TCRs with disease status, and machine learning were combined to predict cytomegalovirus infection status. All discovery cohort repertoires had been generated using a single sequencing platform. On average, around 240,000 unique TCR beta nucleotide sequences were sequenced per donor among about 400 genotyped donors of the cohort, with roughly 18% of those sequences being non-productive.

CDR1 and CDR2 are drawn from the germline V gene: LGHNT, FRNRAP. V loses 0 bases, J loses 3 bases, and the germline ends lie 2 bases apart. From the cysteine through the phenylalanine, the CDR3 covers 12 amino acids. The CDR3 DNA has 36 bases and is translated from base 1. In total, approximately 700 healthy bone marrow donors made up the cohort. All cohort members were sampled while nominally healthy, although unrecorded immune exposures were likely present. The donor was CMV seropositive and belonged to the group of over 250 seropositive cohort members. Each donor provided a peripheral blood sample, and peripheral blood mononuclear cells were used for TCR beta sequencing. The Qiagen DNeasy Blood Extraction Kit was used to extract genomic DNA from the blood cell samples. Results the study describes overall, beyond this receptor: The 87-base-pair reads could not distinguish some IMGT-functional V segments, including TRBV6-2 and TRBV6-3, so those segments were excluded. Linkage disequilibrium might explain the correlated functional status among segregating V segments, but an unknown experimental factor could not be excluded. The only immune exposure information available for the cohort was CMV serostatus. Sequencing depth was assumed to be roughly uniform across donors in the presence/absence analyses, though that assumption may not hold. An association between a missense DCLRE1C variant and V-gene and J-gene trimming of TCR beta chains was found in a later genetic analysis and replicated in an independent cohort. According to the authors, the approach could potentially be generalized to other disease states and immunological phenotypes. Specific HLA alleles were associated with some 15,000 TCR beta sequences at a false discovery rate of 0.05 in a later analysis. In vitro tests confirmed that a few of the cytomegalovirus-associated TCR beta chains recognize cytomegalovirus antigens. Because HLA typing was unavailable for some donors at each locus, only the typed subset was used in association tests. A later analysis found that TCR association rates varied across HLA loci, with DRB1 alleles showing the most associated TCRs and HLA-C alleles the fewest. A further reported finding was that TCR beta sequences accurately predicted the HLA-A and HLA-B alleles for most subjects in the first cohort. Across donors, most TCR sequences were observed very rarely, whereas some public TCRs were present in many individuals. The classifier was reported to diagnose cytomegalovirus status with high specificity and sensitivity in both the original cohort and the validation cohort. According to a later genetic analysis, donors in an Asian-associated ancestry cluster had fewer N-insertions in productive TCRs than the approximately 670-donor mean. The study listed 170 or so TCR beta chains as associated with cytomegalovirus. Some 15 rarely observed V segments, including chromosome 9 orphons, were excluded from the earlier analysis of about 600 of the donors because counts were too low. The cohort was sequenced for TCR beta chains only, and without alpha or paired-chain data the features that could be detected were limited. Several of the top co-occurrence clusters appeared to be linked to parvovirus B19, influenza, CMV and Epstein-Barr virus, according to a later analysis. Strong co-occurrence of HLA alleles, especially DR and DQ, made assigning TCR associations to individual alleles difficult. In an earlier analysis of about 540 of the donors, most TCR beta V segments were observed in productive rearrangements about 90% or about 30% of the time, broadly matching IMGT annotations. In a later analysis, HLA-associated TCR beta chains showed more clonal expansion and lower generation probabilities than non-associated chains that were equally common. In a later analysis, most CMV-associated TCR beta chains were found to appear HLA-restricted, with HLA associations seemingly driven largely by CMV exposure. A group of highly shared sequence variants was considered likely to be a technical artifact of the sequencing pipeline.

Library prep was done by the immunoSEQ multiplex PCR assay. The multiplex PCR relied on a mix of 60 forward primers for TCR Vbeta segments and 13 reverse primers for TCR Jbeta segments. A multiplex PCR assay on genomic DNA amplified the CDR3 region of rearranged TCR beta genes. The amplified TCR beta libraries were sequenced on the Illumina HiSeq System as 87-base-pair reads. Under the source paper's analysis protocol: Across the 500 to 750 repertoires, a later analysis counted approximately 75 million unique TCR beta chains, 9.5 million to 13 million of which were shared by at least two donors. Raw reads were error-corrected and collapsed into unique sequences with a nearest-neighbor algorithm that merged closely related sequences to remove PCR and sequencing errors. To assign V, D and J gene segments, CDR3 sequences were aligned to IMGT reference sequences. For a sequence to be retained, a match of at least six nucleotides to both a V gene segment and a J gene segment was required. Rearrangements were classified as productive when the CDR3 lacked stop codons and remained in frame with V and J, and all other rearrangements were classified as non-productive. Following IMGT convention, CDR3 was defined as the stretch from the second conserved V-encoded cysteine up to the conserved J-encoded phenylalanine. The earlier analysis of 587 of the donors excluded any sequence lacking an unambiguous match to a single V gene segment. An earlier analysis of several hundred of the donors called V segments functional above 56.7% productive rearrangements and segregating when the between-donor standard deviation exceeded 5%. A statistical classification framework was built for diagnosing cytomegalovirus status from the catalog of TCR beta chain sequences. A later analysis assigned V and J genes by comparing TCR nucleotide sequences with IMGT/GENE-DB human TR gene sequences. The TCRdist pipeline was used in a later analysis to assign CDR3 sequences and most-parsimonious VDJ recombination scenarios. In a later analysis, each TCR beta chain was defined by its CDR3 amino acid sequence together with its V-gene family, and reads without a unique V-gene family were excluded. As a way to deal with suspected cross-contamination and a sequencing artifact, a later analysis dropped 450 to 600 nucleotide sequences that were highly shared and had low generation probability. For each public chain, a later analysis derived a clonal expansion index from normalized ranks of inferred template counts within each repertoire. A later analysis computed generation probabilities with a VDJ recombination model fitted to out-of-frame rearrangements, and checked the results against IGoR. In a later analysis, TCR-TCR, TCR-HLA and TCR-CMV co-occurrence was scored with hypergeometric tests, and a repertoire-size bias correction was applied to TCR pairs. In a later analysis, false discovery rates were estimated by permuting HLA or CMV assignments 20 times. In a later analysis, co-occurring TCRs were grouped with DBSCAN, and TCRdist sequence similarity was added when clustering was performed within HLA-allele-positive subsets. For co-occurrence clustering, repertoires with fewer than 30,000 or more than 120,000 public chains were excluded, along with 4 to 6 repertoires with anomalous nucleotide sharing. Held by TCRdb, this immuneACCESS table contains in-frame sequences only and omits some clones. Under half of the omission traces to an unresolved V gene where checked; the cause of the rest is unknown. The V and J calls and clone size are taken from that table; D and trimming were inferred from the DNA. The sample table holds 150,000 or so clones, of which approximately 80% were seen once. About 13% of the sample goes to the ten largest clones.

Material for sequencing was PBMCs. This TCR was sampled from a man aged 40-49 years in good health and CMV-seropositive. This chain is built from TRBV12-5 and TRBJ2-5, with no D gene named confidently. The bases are TGTGCTAGTGGTTTGGTCGAAGAGACCCAGTACTTC. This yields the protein CASGLVEETQYF.